This T cell receptor beta chain was identified during a study of blood T cells in healthy people across ages. Primed by a sample-barcoded 5' primer and a J-beta primer mix, a second PCR proceeded for 7 to 11 cycles. TCRdb itself ran the 5' RACE reads through MiXCR, one entry per CDR3 protein. Among roughly 730,000 distinct CDR3 sequences, just over 55% were seen once, and the ten largest hold under 30%. CDR1 and CDR2 (germline): KGHDR, SFDVKD. This CDR3 has 14 residues. The V end lost 2 bases, the J end lost 3 bases, and 9 bases lay between the germline ends. At least ten counts were recorded for this clonotype.

V is TRBV24-1 and J is TRBJ2-5; D is possibly TRBD2 (6 bases). The sequence derives from a middle-aged man in good health. Sequencing was carried out using blood. The CDR3 reads CATSDYGREETQYF. CDR3 sequence (DNA): TGTGCCACCAGTGATTACGGGAGAGAAGAGACCCAGTACTTC.